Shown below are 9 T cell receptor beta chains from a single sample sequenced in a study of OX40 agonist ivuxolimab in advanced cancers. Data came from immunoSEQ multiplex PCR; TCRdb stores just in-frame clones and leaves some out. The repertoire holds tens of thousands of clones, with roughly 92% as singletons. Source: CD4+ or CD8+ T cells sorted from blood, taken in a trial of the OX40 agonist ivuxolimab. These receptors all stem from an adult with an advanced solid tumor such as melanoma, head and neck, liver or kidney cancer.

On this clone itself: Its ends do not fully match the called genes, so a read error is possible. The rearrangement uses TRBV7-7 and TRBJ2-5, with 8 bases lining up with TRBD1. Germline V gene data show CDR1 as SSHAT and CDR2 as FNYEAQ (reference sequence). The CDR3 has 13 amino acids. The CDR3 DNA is TGTGCTAGCAGCACGACAGGGGAGGAGACCCAGTACTTC. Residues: CASSTTGEETQYF.

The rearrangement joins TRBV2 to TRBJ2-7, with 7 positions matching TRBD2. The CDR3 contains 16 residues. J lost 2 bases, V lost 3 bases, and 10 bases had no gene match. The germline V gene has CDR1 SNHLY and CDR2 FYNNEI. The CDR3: CASSDWGGPAPYEQYF. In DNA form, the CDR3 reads TGTGCCAGCAGTGATTGGGGAGGGCCGGCCCCCTACGAGCAGTACTTC.

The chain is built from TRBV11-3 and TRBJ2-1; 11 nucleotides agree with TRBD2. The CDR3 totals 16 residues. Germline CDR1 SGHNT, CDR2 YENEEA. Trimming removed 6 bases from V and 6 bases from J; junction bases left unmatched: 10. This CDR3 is CASSLVRLAGINEQFF. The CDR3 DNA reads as TGTGCCAGCAGTCTGGTGCGACTAGCGGGAATCAATGAGCAGTTCTTC.

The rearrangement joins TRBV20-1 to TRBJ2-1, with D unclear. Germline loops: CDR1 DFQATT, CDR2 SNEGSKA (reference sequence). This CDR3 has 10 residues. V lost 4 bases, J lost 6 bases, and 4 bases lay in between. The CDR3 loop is CSAISNEQFF. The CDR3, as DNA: TGCAGTGCTATAAGCAATGAGCAGTTCTTC.

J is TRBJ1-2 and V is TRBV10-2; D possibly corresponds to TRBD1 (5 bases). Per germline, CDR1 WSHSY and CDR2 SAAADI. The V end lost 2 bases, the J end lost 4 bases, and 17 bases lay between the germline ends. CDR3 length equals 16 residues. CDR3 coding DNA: TGCGCCAGCAGTGAGCTTCCCATGGAGGGGTTCTATGGCTACACCTTC. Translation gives CASSELPMEGFYGYTF.

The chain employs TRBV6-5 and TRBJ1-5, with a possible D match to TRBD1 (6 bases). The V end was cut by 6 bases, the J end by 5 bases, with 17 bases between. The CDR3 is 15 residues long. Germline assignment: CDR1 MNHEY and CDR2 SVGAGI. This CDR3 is CASRPVRGADQPQHF. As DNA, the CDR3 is TGTGCCAGCAGGCCTGTCAGGGGAGCGGATCAGCCCCAGCATTTT.

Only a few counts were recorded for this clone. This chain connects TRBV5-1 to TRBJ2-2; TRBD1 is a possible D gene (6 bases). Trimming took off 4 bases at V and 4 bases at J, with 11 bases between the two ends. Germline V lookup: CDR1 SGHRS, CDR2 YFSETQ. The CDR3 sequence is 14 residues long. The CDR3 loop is CASSGQGRTGELFF. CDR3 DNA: TGCGCCAGCAGCGGCCAGGGGCGCACCGGGGAGCTGTTTTTT.

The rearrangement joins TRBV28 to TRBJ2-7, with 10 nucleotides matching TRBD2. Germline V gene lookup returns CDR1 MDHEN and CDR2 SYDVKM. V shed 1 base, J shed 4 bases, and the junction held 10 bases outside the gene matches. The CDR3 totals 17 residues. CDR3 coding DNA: TGTGCCAGCAGTTTATCGGCAGCGGGGGGGCTCAGGTACGAGCAGTACTTC. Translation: CASSLSAAGGLRYEQYF. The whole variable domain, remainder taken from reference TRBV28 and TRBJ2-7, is DVKVTQSSRYLVKRTGEKVFLECVQDMDHENMFWYRQDPGLGLRLIYFSYDVKMKEKGDIPEGYSVSREKKERFSLILESASTNQTSMYLCASSLSAAGGLRYEQYFGPGTRLTVT.

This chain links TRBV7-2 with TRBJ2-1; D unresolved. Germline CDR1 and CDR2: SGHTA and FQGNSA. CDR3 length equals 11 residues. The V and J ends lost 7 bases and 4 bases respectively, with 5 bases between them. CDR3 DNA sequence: TGTGCCAGCACCCCGTACAATGAGCAGTTCTTC. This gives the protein CASTPYNEQFF.